Each of the 9 T cell receptor beta chains below was sequenced from the same sample in a study of blood T cell repertoires in COVID-19. The assay was immunoSEQ multiplex PCR, and TCRdb's table has in-frame clones only and misses some. The repertoire holds 130,000 to 150,000 clones, with 80% to 90% as singletons. Specimen: peripheral blood. The receptor source for this set is a woman between 50 and 59 years old with acute or convalescent COVID-19.

V and J are TRBV9 and TRBJ1-2; D unresolved. V lost 4 bases and J 4 bases, leaving 11 bases between the germline ends. Germline V CDR1 and CDR2: SGDLS, YYNGEE. This CDR3 region has 13 residues. CDR3 bases: TGTGCCAGCAGCCCCTCCCCGGGCTATGGCTACACCTTC. This sequence encodes CASSPSPGYGYTF.

V and J are TRBV5-1 and TRBJ2-5; no clear D. Germline V gene lookup returns CDR1 SGHRS and CDR2 YFSETQ. The CDR3 contains 15 residues. The ends were cut back, 0 bases at V and 5 bases at J, with 14 bases in the middle. The CDR3 sequence is CASSLGATVRETQYF. The CDR3 nucleotides read TGCGCCAGCAGCTTGGGGGCGACGGTCCGGGAGACCCAGTACTTC. The complete variable domain, with remaining parts taken from reference TRBV5-1 and TRBJ2-5, reads KAGVTQTPRYLIKTRGQQVTLSCSPISGHRSVSWYQQTPGQGLQFLFEYFSETQRNKGNFPGRFSGRQFSNSRSEMNVSTLELGDSALYLCASSLGATVRETQYFGPGTRLLVL.

J is TRBJ2-1 and V is TRBV3-1 (or the pseudogene TRBV3-2), with 7 nucleotides matching TRBD2. The V segment lost 1 base and the J segment 0 bases; nucleotides outside the gene matches: 6. The CDR3 runs 17 residues. Germline V gives CDR1 LGHDT, CDR2 YNNKEL (reference sequence). CDR3 DNA sequence: TGTGCCAGCAGCCAAGGGGGAGGGGTGAGCTCCTACAATGAGCAGTTCTTC. This encodes CASSQGGGVSSYNEQFF.

The chain uses TRBV18 and TRBJ1-1, with unresolved D. The V gene lost 2 bases and the J gene lost 2 bases, with 9 bases spanning the gap. The CDR3 is made up of 14 amino acids. Germline V lookup: CDR1 KGHSH, CDR2 LQKENI. CDR3 sequence reads: CASSPAVRNTEAFF. The CDR3, as DNA: TGTGCCAGCTCACCAGCGGTCCGCAACACTGAAGCTTTCTTT.

This chain links TRBV9 with TRBJ2-7; 7 positions match TRBD2. The CDR3 length is 14 residues. Germline CDR1 SGDLS, CDR2 YYNGEE. The ends lost 5 bases at V and 2 bases at J; junction bases unmatched: 7. Here the CDR3 DNA reads TGTGCCAGCAGTATTACGGGGGGTCCCTACGAGCAGTACTTC. This gives the protein CASSITGGPYEQYF.

The chain is built from TRBV7-9 and TRBJ1-2; 7 nucleotides agree with TRBD1. The length of the CDR3 is 14 residues. The germline V gene has CDR1 SEHNR and CDR2 FQNEAQ (reference sequence). Trimming at V came to 0 bases and at J to 7 bases, leaving 5 bases not matched to a gene. The CDR3 sequence: CASSLAANRGGYTF. Here the CDR3 DNA reads TGTGCCAGCAGCTTAGCGGCCAACAGGGGTGGCTACACCTTC.

This clone occurred once. This chain connects TRBV6-1 to TRBJ1-6; D might be TRBD1 (5 bases). The CDR3 sequence is 15 residues long. Trimming took off 3 bases at V and 9 bases at J, with 15 bases between the two ends. Germline lookup yields CDR1 MNHNS and CDR2 SASEGT. The CDR3 protein is CASSDPGFGGSPLHF. In DNA, the CDR3 is TGTGCCAGCAGTGACCCGGGATTCGGGGGTTCACCCCTCCACTTT.

V usage is TRBV11-2 and J usage is TRBJ2-7; 10 nucleotides line up with TRBD2. Germline lookup yields CDR1 SGHAT and CDR2 FQNNGV. After removal of 5 bases from V and 5 bases from J, the junction contained 12 bases not matched to a gene. The CDR3 runs to 16 residues. Here the CDR3 DNA reads TGTGCCAGCAGCCCGTGGGGGCTAGCGGGAGACCACGAGCAGTACTTC. It specifies CASSPWGLAGDHEQYF.

The chain links TRBV27 to TRBJ2-7; TRBD2 might be the D (6 bases). The germline V and J ends were trimmed by 2 bases and 5 bases, with 13 bases remaining between them. CDR1 is MNHEY, CDR2 SMNVEV, per germline (reference sequence). The length of the CDR3 is 14 residues. CDR3 sequence: CASSLTSSLNEQYF. In nucleotides, the CDR3 is TGTGCCAGCAGTTTAACTAGCAGCTTGAACGAGCAGTACTTC.